This T cell receptor beta chain was sequenced for a study of blood T cells in healthy people across ages (dated by TCRdb to between 2014 and 2017). With respect to the entire study: In model experiments, template switching captured roughly one uniquely barcoded TCR beta cDNA molecule for every two T cells. To avoid experimental bias, donors of different ages were distributed randomly across sequencing lanes. Four age groups were formed from the donors: young (average about 16 years), middle-aged (around 40), aged (62) and long-lived (roughly 88). Using deep sequencing normalized with unique cDNA molecular identifiers, the study measured how TCR beta repertoire diversity changes with age. Two additional independent replicas of 1 million unique cDNA reads from the same blood draw were analyzed for two donors (one aged 18 to 30 and one aged 80 or older).

The roughly 39 donors, aged roughly 6 to 90 years, were systemically healthy Caucasian individuals from Russia. Approximately 9.3 milliliters of peripheral blood were collected from each donor into EDTA-treated Vacutainer tubes. PBMCs were isolated by Ficoll-Paque density-gradient centrifugation, with at least 7 million obtained per sample. Total RNA, at least 6 micrograms per sample, was extracted from PBMCs with Trizol reagent. The percentages of naive CD45RAhigh/CD27high T cells were determined by flow cytometry on a PBMC aliquot from every donor. As to this clonotype: Its antigen remains unidentified. There are no base qualities to consult, and no much larger clone falls within one base.

The library relied on 5' RACE. Sequencing took place on an Illumina HiSeq 2500. A second PCR of about 6 to 11 cycles was performed with a sample-barcoded 5' primer and a J-beta primer mix. Each TCR beta cDNA molecule received a unique molecular identifier from a template-switch 5' adaptor carrying 12 random nucleotides. At least 2.5 million CDR3-containing paired-end reads were obtained from each sample. All of the RNA was converted into first-strand cDNA using the Mint cDNA synthesis kit, with a TRBC-specific oligonucleotide serving as the primer. All cDNA was treated with uracil-DNA glycosylase and then went through a first 18-cycle PCR with the universal primers M1SS and BC2_uni_R. In the paper's pipeline: Each sample was normalized by randomly selecting 1 million high-quality reads, each carrying a distinct molecular identifier. Instead of being binned into consensus sequences, reads with shared molecular identifiers were discarded. MiTCR, set to a Q25 quality threshold and the strictest error-elimination algorithm, was used for CDR3 identification, clonotype clustering and error correction. A nonparametric unseen species model using Euler transformation provided a lower-bound estimate of total TCR beta diversity. Through fastp at Q25 and MiXCR, TCRdb rebuilt clones from the public reads, retaining in-frame beta chains. Rows with one shared CDR3 protein collapse into an entry with the most common genes and DNA. None of the V and J calls come from the authors' own analysis; TCRdb made them. The sample table holds 1.5 million to 2 million distinct CDR3 sequences, of which around 48% were seen once. Of the sample, approximately 2.1% is held by the ten largest clones.

The germline V gene encodes CDR1 LGHDT and CDR2 YNNKEL (reference sequence). The CDR3, from cysteine to phenylalanine, totals 16 residues. CDR3 DNA only is kept here, 48 bases in frame from base 1. Trimming removed 1 base from V and 9 bases from J, leaving 21 bases between the germline ends. Study-level results and caveats: Compared with the aged group, the long-lived group had more naive CD4+ T cells, fewer expanded clones and increased TCR diversity, a pattern suggesting age selection. The percentage of naive T cells measured by flow cytometry correlated strongly with observed TCR beta diversity. Since profiling was done on bulk unsorted PBMCs, naive and antigen-experienced compartments could not be conclusively compared. Estimates of total diversity based on one million sequenced T cells were considered lower bounds and underestimates. Donor CMV infection status was unknown, potentially confounding age-related changes in expanded clonotypes. Observed TCR beta diversity per million T cells fell roughly linearly with age, and a significant reduction was already apparent by age around 40.

This TCR came from a woman aged 40-49 years in good health. What was sequenced was blood. The sequence links TRBV3-1 to TRBJ1-2; possibly the D gene is TRBD1, per 6 matching bases. The CDR3 here reads CASSQGQGSPASRYTF. Here is the DNA: TGTGCCAGCAGCCAAGGGCAGGGGTCACCGGCCTCTCGCTACACCTTC.